The following is a T cell receptor (beta chain) sequence with its context. Repertoires were generated with immunoSEQ multiplex PCR, while TCRdb's copy carries only in-frame clones and drops some. The table lists some 150,000 clones, roughly 86% of them singletons. The sample originates from a study of cytomegalovirus exposure and HLA in healthy donors. Study-wide background: The roughly 110 validation repertoires were reported in a later analysis to have been generated on the same platform as the roughly 670 first-cohort repertoires.

CDR1 and CDR2 (germline): SGHRS, YFSETQ. Germline trimming cut 8 bases from V and 3 bases from J; bases unmatched to any gene: 3. The CDR3 runs 12 residues. The sample was PBMCs. The sequence derives from a man aged 18 to 30 in good health and CMV-seropositive. The rearrangement joins TRBV5-1 to TRBJ2-5; 8 nucleotides match TRBD2. The CDR3 region is CASSAGEETQYF. Here the CDR3 DNA reads TGCGCCAGTTCAGCGGGGGAAGAGACCCAGTACTTC.